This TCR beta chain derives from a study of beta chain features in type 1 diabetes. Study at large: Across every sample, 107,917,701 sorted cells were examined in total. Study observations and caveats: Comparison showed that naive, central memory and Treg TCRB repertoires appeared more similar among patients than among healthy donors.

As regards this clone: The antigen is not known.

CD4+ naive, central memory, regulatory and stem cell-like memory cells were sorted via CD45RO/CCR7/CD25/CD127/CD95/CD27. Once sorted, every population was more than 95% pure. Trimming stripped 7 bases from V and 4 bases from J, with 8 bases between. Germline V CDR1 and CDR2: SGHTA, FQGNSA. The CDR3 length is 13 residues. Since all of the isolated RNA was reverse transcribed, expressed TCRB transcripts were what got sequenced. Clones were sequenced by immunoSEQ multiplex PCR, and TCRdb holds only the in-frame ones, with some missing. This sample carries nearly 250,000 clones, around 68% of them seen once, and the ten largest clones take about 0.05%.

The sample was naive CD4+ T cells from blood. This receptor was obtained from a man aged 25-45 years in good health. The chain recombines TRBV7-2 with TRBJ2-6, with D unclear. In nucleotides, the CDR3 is TGTGCCAGCACCCCCACGGGGGCCAACGTCCTGACTTTC. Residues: CASTPTGANVLTF.